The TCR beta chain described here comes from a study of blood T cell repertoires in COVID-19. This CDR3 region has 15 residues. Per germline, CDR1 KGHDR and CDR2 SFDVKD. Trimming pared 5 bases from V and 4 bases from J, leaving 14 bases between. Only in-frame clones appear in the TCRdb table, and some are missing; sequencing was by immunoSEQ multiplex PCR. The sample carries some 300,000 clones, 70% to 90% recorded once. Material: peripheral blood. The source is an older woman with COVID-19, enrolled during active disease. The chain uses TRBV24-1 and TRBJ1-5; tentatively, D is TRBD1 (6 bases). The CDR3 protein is CATSGEGHRNQPQHF. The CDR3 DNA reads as TGTGCCACCAGTGGCGAGGGACATCGAAATCAGCCCCAGCATTTT.